These T cell receptor beta chains were read from a single sample in a study of OX40 agonist ivuxolimab in advanced cancers. This table comes from immunoSEQ multiplex PCR, and its TCRdb copy is limited to in-frame clones, with some not included. The profile shows about 37,000 clones, around 80% of them singletons. The starting material was CD4+ or CD8+ T cells sorted from blood, obtained in a trial of the OX40 agonist ivuxolimab. The receptors here all came from an adult with an advanced solid tumor such as melanoma, head and neck, liver or kidney cancer. Both conserved end residues are part of each CDR3. A D gene is named only where the DNA matches it firmly. Size is stated for part of the rows, as once, few or many counts, or as a class when the clone is expanded.

size | J | V | D | DNA | CDR3
NA | TRBJ2-3 | TRBV6-4 | TRBD2 | TGTGCCAGCAGTGACTCGAGGGAGCGGGGAGATACGCAGTATTTT | CASSDSRERGDTQYF
few | TRBJ2-2 | TRBV7-6 | TRBD2 | TGTGCCAGCAGCTTAGAGTCTAGCGGGGGAGTCGGGGAGCTGTTTTTT | CASSLESSGGVGELFF
NA | TRBJ2-3 | TRBV6-6 | NA | TGTGCCAGCAGTCAGAGTCGGACCACAGATACGCAGTATTTT | CASSQSRTTDTQYF
NA | TRBJ1-2 | TRBV2 | NA | TGTGCCAGCAGTGTAGAACTTTCGAATGGCTACACCTTC | CASSVELSNGYTF
NA | TRBJ2-5 | TRBV9 | TRBD1 | TGTGCCAGCAGCCCCTGGGACAGCCAAGAGACCCAGTACTTC | CASSPWDSQETQYF
NA | TRBJ1-1 | TRBV30 | TRBD1 | TGTGCCTGTATCCGGGACAGGAACACTGAAGCTTTCTTT | CACIRDRNTEAFF
once | TRBJ2-4 | TRBV7-9 | NA | TGTGCCAGCAGCTCTGGTGTTACAGGGAAAAACATTCAGTACTTC | CASSSGVTGKNIQYF
NA | TRBJ1-2 | TRBV6-6 | NA | TGTGCCAGCAGTCCCGGACAGCTCTGGGGCTACACCTTC | CASSPGQLWGYTF
NA | TRBJ2-2 | TRBV7-2 | TRBD2 | TGTGCCAGCAGCTTCGTCCGGGGGGGTACCGGGGAGCTGTTTTTT | CASSFVRGGTGELFF
NA | TRBJ2-7 | TRBV11-2 | NA | TGTGCCAGCAGCTCTACCCCGGATGCTTACGAGCAGTACTTC | CASSSTPDAYEQYF
NA | TRBJ2-5 | TRBV29-1 | NA | TGCAGCGTTGCTGGGGGCGATGCGACCCAGTACTTC | CSVAGGDATQYF
NA | TRBJ2-7 | TRBV7-2 | NA | TGTGCCAGCAGCCCCATTGGGACCTACGAGCAGTACTTC | CASSPIGTYEQYF
NA | TRBJ1-2 | TRBV27 | TRBD1 | TGTGCCAGCAGTATACAGGGGGACTCTAACTATGGCTACACCTTC | CASSIQGDSNYGYTF
NA | TRBJ2-7 | TRBV7-2 | NA | TGTGCCAGCAGTTCTATCTACGAGCAGTACTTC | CASSSIYEQYF
NA | TRBJ1-5 | TRBV15 | NA | TGTGCCACCAAATCCGGCGGCGGGAGCAATCAGCCCCAGCATTTT | CATKSGGGSNQPQHF
NA | TRBJ2-1 | TRBV11-1 | NA | TGTGCCAGCAGCCCGCCTTATCATCTCGGGGGACTGGCTTACAATGAGCAGTTCTTC | CASSPPYHLGGLAYNEQFF
NA | TRBJ2-7 | TRBV4-1 | NA | TGCGCCAGCAGCCAAGACACAGGTAATTCCTACGAGCAGTACTTC | CASSQDTGNSYEQYF
once | TRBJ2-1 | TRBV9 | NA | TGTGCCAGCAGCGCGGGGGGCTCCGCACTGAATGAGCAGTTCTTC | CASSAGGSALNEQFF
NA | TRBJ1-3 | TRBV4-1 | NA | TGCGCCAGCAGCCAAGTCCCCGGCAGTGGAAACACCATATATTTT | CASSQVPGSGNTIYF
few | TRBJ1-5 | TRBV6-6 | TRBD1 | TGTGCCAGCAGCTACCACGACAGGGAAAATCAGCCCCAGCATTTT | CASSYHDRENQPQHF
NA | TRBJ2-1 | TRBV30 | NA | TGTGCCTGGCTTGGGACTCCGGATGAGCAGTTCTTC | CAWLGTPDEQFF
NA | TRBJ2-1 | TRBV6-4 | NA | TGTGCCAGCAGTGACTCGGACTTCAATGAGCAGTTCTTC | CASSDSDFNEQFF
NA | TRBJ2-1 | TRBV18 | NA | TGTGCCAGCTCACCACGGACAGGACTAGAGAATGAGCAGTTCTTC | CASSPRTGLENEQFF
NA | TRBJ2-3 | TRBV7-3 | NA | TGTGCCAGCAGCTTAGGGGGACTTAGCACAGATACGCAGTATTTT | CASSLGGLSTDTQYF
NA | TRBJ1-1 | TRBV6-1 | NA | TGTGCCAGCAGTGAAGTAGGAACAGCAATTGCTTTCTTT | CASSEVGTAIAFF
NA | TRBJ2-1 | TRBV10-2 | NA | TGCGCCAGCAGTTCCAGTTGGAGCTCCTACAATGAGCAGTTCTTC | CASSSSWSSYNEQFF
NA | TRBJ2-7 | TRBV21-1 | NA | TGTGCCAGCAGCCTCAAATGGAGCGGGAGGCCTACCTCCTACGAGCAGTACTTC | CASSLKWSGRPTSYEQYF
NA | TRBJ1-1 | TRBV5-5 | NA | TGTGCCAGCAGCTTGGTAGGCAGGGGATTGAACACTGAAGCTTTCTTT | CASSLVGRGLNTEAFF